One T cell receptor (beta chain) is described in this entry. The antigen is unknown. This record belongs to a study of identical twins. V lost 4 bases, J lost 6 bases, and 12 bases lay in between. The CDR3 loop spans 13 amino acids. Each CDR3 protein gets one entry after TCRdb re-called the 5' RACE reads with MiXCR. The sample holds around 670,000 distinct CDR3 sequences; less than 7% are singletons and the top ten take around 1.9%. Regarding the study as a whole: The study found excess low generation probability among twin-shared out-of-frame alpha sequences. High-abundance cord blood beta clonotypes had fewer insertions; memory repertoires showed none. It was cross-sectional statistical analysis, not following the same donors, that the conclusions relied on.

V is TRBV12-3 or TRBV12-4 and J is TRBJ1-2, with no clear D. The source of this sequence is a man younger than 30 in good health. The sample was naive T cells sorted from blood. CDR3 residues: CASSSITGHGYTF. In nucleotides, the CDR3 is TGTGCCAGCAGTTCAATCACCGGCCATGGCTACACCTTC.